A single sample is the source of the 14 T cell receptor beta chains below, sequenced in a study of siplizumab effects on memory and regulatory T cells. Only in-frame clones appear in the TCRdb table, and some are missing; sequencing was by immunoSEQ multiplex PCR. Among 85,000 to 130,000 clones listed, more than 90% were seen once. The specimen was CD4+ T cells sorted from blood. These receptors all come from a human donor in good health. Some clones in this sample may be carry-over from other donors' samples.

V is TRBV19 and J is TRBJ2-7; D unclear. V was cut by 7 bases and J by 0 bases, with 10 bases left in between. Per the germline V gene, CDR1 is LNHDA and CDR2 is SQIVND (reference sequence). There are 13 residues in the CDR3. CDR3 nucleotide sequence: TGTGCCAGTAAAAAGGCGGACTCCTACGAGCAGTACTTC. Encoded protein: CASKKADSYEQYF.

The rearrangement links TRBV7-2 to TRBJ2-7; D may be TRBD2 (6 bases). This CDR3 region has 16 residues. The germline V gene has CDR1 SGHTA and CDR2 FQGNSA. The V end was cut by 4 bases, the J end by 4 bases, with 20 bases between. DNA of the CDR3: TGTGCCAGCAGCTCCCTCCCCCGGGGCGCGGGATACGAGCAGTACTTC. This codes for CASSSLPRGAGYEQYF.

The CDR3 DNA follows: TGTGCCACCAGCAGGAGGGAGATTCAAGAGACCCAGTACTTC. As protein: CATSRREIQETQYF. The chain employs TRBV15 and TRBJ2-5; perhaps TRBD2 as D (5 bases). The germline gives CDR1 LNHNV, CDR2 YYDKDF (reference sequence). Trimming cost V 3 bases and J 2 bases, with 10 bases left between them. CDR3 length: 14 residues.

The rearrangement uses TRBV11-3 and TRBJ2-5; 7 bases match TRBD2. Germline V lookup: CDR1 SGHNT, CDR2 YENEEA. With V trimmed by 5 bases and J by 5 bases, 5 bases remained unmatched. This CDR3 contains 13 residues. The CDR3 loop reads CASSQLGGETQYF. CDR3 DNA: TGTGCCAGCAGCCAACTCGGGGGGGAGACCCAGTACTTC.

The V and J genes are TRBV5-6 and TRBJ1-1; D is uncertain. The ends were cut back, 0 bases at V and 11 bases at J, with 17 bases in the middle. The CDR3 extends over 14 amino acids. The germline CDR1 and CDR2 sequences are SGHDT and YYEEEE. DNA for the CDR3: TGTGCCAGCAGCTTGGTCGGCATCACTAACGGGGCTTTCTTT. Translating it yields CASSLVGITNGAFF.

This chain connects TRBV6-6 to TRBJ1-2; D may be TRBD1 (5 bases). The CDR3 sequence is 15 residues long. V was cut by 8 bases and J by 3 bases, with 19 bases left in between. CDR1 is MNHNY and CDR2 is SVGAGI in the germline V gene (reference sequence). CDR3 sequence: CASWDGGLPDYGYTF. The CDR3 DNA reads as TGTGCCAGCTGGGACGGCGGCCTTCCGGACTATGGCTACACCTTC.

As DNA, the CDR3 is TGTGCCAGCAGTCTCCTTCCCTCGGATACGCAGTATTTT. This sequence encodes CASSLLPSDTQYF. The chain couples TRBV6-6 to TRBJ2-3; no clear D. This CDR3 region has 13 residues. Germline CDR1 reads MNHNY; CDR2 reads SVGAGI (reference sequence). V lost 5 bases and J lost 6, with 12 bases in between.

The V call is TRBV6-1, the J call TRBJ2-1; D unclear. CDR3 length: 14 amino acids. Germline CDR1 MNHNS, CDR2 SASEGT. The V and J ends lost 7 bases and 4 bases respectively, with 14 bases between them. The chain's CDR3 is CASTGTLIYNEQFF. CDR3 DNA: TGTGCCAGCACAGGCACCTTAATTTACAATGAGCAGTTCTTC.

CDR3 sequence reads: CASSYSSGGNTIYF. CDR3 sequence (DNA): TGTGCCAGCAGTTACTCTTCAGGTGGAAACACCATATATTTT. The chain uses TRBV6-5 and TRBJ1-3; unclear D gene. V was pared by 0 bases and J by 3 bases, with 6 bases between. The CDR3 loop spans 14 amino acids. The V gene's germline CDR1 is MNHEY and CDR2 SVGAGI.

The chain combines TRBV28 with TRBJ1-2; 8 positions agree with TRBD1. This CDR3 is built from 13 residues. V shed 6 bases, J shed 5 bases, and the junction held 5 bases outside the gene matches. The germline CDR1 and CDR2 sequences are MDHEN and SYDVKM. CDR3 nucleotide sequence: TGTGCCAGCAGAACAGGGGGGAGTTATGGCTACACCTTC. The encoded protein is CASRTGGSYGYTF.

This chain uses TRBV28 with TRBJ2-5; a possible D gene is TRBD2 (5 bases). Trimming took off 10 bases at V and 0 bases at J, with 18 bases between the two ends. Germline assignment: CDR1 MDHEN and CDR2 SYDVKM. CDR3 length equals 15 residues. CDR3 DNA: TGTGCCACCGAGGAGACTACGGAGTACCAAGAGACCCAGTACTTC. Its translation is CATEETTEYQETQYF.

V gene TRBV19 combines with J gene TRBJ2-3; the D is unclear. Germline CDR1 reads LNHDA; CDR2 reads SQIVND (reference sequence). V lost 5 bases and J lost 4, with 13 bases in between. This CDR3 has 14 amino acids. This CDR3 reads CASSPTTGSDTQYF. CDR3 DNA sequence: TGTGCCAGTAGTCCGACGACCGGTTCAGATACGCAGTATTTT.

V gene TRBV7-9 combines with J gene TRBJ2-5; weak D call: TRBD1 (6 bases). The germline V gene has CDR1 SEHNR and CDR2 FQNEAQ (reference sequence). The ends were cut back, 3 bases at V and 7 bases at J, with 12 bases in the middle. The CDR3 is made up of 13 amino acids. The CDR3 loop reads CASSFQGLGTQYF. CDR3 coding DNA: TGTGCCAGCAGCTTCCAGGGGTTGGGGACCCAGTACTTC.

The table lists this clone with a few counts. This chain joins TRBV19 and TRBJ1-1; D remains unclear. Trimming removed 8 bases from V and 0 bases from J, with 7 bases in between. From germline, CDR1 is LNHDA and CDR2 SQIVND (reference sequence). The CDR3 runs to 12 residues. CDR3 nucleotide sequence: TGTGCCAGTTCAGACGTGAACACTGAAGCTTTCTTT. Residues: CASSDVNTEAFF.